This note documents a single TCR beta chain sequence. Its antigen is undetermined. This specimen belongs to a study of chemoradiotherapy in HPV16-positive cancers. Study conclusions and caveats: In HPV16-positive patients, HPV-responsive T-cell expansion tracked better recurrence-free survival. Non-HPV-specific T cells did not expand in tumors during treatment, whereas candidate HPV-specific clones and E7-related motifs did.

Sequencing used immunoSEQ multiplex PCR; TCRdb keeps in-frame clones, though not all of them. In the table there are about 53,000 clones, 90% of which are singletons. The material sequenced was blood, taken from a patient who underwent chemoradiotherapy. This TCR derives from a human donor with HPV-associated anogenital cancer.

The CDR3 coding sequence is TGTGCCAGCAGAGGCGGGAGGGCCGCAGATACGCAGTATTTT. Translation: CASRGGRAADTQYF. J is TRBJ2-3 and V is TRBV5-4, with 9 bases lining up with TRBD2. CDR1 and CDR2 from the germline V gene are SGHNT and YYREEE (reference sequence). Trimming removed 5 bases from V and 4 bases from J; junction bases left unmatched: 5. This CDR3 comprises 14 residues.